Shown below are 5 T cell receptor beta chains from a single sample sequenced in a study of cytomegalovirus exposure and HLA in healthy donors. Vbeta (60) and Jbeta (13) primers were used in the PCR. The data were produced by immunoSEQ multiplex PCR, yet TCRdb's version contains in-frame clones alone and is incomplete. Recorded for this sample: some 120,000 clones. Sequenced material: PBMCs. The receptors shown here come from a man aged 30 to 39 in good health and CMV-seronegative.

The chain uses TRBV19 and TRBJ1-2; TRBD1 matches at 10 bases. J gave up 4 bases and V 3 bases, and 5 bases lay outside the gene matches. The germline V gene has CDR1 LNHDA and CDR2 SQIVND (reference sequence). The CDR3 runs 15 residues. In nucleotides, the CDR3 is TGTGCCAGTAGTATGACAGGGGGCGCTCTCTATGGCTACACCTTC. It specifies CASSMTGGALYGYTF.

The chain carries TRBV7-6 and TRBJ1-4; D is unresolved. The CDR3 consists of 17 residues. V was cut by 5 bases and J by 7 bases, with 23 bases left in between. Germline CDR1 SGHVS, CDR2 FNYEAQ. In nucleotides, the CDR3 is TGTGCCAGCAGCCCAATCCAGGTAAAGTTAATGTGTGAAAAACTGTTTTTT. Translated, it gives CASSPIQVKLMCEKLFF.

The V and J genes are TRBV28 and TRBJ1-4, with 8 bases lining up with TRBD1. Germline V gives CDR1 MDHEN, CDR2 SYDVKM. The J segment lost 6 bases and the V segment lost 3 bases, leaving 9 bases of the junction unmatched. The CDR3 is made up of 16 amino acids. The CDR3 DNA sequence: TGTGCCAGCAGTTTCCACAGTGGCAGGGGGCATGAAAAACTGTTTTTT. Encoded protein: CASSFHSGRGHEKLFF.

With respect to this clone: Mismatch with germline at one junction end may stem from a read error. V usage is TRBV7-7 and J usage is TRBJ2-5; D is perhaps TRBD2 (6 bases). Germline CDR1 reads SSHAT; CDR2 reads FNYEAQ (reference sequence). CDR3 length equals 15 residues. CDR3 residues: CASSLGRSAQETQYF. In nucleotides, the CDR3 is TGTGCTAGCAGCTTAGGGAGGAGCGCACAAGAGACCCAGTACTTC.

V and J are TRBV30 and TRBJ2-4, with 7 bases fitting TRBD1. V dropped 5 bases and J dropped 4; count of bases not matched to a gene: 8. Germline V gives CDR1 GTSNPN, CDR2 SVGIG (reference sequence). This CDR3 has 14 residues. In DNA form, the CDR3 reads TGTGCCTGGCTGCCCGGGACAGAGAAAAACATTCAGTACTTC. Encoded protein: CAWLPGTEKNIQYF.